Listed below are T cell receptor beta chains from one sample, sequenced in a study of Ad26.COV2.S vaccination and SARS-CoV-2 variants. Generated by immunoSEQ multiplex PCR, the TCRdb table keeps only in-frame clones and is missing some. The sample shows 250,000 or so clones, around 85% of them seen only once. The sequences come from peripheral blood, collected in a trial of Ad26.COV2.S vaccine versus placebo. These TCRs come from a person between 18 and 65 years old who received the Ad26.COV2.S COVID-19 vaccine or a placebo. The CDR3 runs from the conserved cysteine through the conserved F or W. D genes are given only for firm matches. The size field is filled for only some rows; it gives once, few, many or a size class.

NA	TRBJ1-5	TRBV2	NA	TGTGCCAGCAGTGAAGTGAATCAGCCCCAGCATTTT	CASSEVNQPQHF
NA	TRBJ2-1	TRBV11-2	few	TGTGCCAGCAGCTTAGATGCAATAGCGGAGATCAATGAGCAGTTCTTC	CASSLDAIAEINEQFF
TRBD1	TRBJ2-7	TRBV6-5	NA	TGTGCCAGCACCTCCTTACAACAGGGGTTTGGGCAGTACTTC	CASTSLQQGFGQYF
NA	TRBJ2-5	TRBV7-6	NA	TGTGCCAGCAGCTTAGGGGCAGAAGCAGAGACCCAGTACTTC	CASSLGAEAETQYF
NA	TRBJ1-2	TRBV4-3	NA	TGCGCCAGCAGCCAAGATGTGACAGACGCCTATGGCTACACCTTC	CASSQDVTDAYGYTF
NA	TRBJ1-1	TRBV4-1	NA	TGCGCCAGCAGCCAGGGAGGGTCGGGGAACACTGAAGCTTTCTTT	CASSQGGSGNTEAFF
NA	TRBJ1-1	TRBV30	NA	TGTGCCTGGACCCGCCTCAATACTGGTGTTGAAGCTTTCTTT	CAWTRLNTGVEAFF
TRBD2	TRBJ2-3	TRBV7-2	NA	TGTGCCAGCAGCTTAAATGGGGGGACTACACATACGCAGTATTTT	CASSLNGGTTHTQYF
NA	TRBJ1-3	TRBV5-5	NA	TGTGCCAGCAGCTTGGTTAGGGATGGAAACACCATATATTTT	CASSLVRDGNTIYF
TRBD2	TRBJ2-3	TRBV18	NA	TGTGCCAGCTCACCCGGGACTAGCGGGAGATATACGCAGTATTTT	CASSPGTSGRYTQYF
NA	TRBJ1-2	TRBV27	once	TGTGCCAGCAGTTCGCACGGGGTCCAGGGTGAGAACTATGGCTACACCTTC	CASSSHGVQGENYGYTF
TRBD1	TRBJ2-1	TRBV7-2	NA	TGTGCCAGCAGCTTAGAGGCAGGGGGCAAATATGAGCAGTTCTTC	CASSLEAGGKYEQFF
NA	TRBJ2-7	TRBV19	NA	TGTGCCAGTAGTCAACCTTCCGGGCCCCTGGCCCACGAGCAGTACTTC	CASSQPSGPLAHEQYF
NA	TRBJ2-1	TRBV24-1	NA	TGTGCCACCAGTAGGTCCTACAATGAGCAGTTCTTC	CATSRSYNEQFF
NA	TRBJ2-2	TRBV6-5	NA	TGTGCCAGCTTGCCGGAGAACACCGGGGAGCTGTTTTTT	CASLPENTGELFF
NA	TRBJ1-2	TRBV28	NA	TGTGCCAGCAGCATTAACTATGGCTACACCTTC	CASSINYGYTF
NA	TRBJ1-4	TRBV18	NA	TGTGCCAGCTCACAGAATAACAGGGTTGCAACTAATGAAAAACTGTTTTTT	CASSQNNRVATNEKLFF
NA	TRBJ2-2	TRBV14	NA	TGTGCCAGCAGCCCCCGAATAGACGGGGAGCTGTTTTTT	CASSPRIDGELFF
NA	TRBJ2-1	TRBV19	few	TGTGCCAGTAGTCTGTCAGGGGCGGGGGAGCAGTTCTTC	CASSLSGAGEQFF
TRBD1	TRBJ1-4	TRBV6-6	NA	TGTGCCACCGAAGATTCGGGACAGGACGGAATTGGGTTTTTT	CATEDSGQDGIGFF
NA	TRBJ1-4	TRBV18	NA	TGTGCCAGCTCACCTCGGCCCGAAAATGAAAAACTGTTTTTT	CASSPRPENEKLFF
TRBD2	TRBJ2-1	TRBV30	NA	TGTGCCTGGAGAGTGGGGACTAGCGGGAGGGCCAGCTCCTACAATGAGCAGTTCTTC	CAWRVGTSGRASSYNEQFF
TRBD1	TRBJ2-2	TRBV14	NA	TGTGCCAGCAGCCCCTCCAGGGGGCGAAGGAACACCGGGGAGCTGTTTTTT	CASSPSRGRRNTGELFF
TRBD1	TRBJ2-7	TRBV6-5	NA	TGTGCCAGCAGCTCGGGACAGACCTACGAGCAGTACTTC	CASSSGQTYEQYF
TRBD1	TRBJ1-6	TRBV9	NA	TGTGCCAGCAGCGCCAGACAGGGTGGAAATTCACCCCTCCACTTT	CASSARQGGNSPLHF
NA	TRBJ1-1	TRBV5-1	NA	TGCGCCAGCAGCTTTCAGCAAAACACTGAAGCTTTCTTT	CASSFQQNTEAFF
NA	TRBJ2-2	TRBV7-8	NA	TGTGCCAGCAGCTTTGGTAATGCGAACACCGGGGAGCTGTTTTTT	CASSFGNANTGELFF
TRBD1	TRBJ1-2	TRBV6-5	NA	TGTGCCAGCACCCAAGACAGGGGGCGGAGTGATGGCTACACCTTC	CASTQDRGRSDGYTF
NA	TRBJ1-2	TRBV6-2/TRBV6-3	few	TGTGCCAGCAGTTACTCACAGCTGGAAGGCTACACCTTC	CASSYSQLEGYTF
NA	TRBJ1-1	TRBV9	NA	TGTGCCAGCAGCGTAGTAGCGGAGAACACTGAAGCTTTCTTT	CASSVVAENTEAFF
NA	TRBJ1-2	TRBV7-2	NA	TGTGCCAGCAGCTCCTATAACTATGGCTACACCTTC	CASSSYNYGYTF